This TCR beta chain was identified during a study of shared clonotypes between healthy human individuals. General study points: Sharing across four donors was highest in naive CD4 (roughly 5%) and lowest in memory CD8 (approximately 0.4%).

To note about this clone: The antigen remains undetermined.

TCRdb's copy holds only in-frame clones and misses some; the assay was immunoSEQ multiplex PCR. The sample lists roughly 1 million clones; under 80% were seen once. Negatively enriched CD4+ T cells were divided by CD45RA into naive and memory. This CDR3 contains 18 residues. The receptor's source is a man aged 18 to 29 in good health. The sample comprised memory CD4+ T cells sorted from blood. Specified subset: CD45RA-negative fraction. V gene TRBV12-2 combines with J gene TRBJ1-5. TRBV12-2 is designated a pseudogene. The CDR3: CASRCTGRIIYSNQPQHF. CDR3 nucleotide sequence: TGTGCAAGTCGCTGCACGGGCAGGATCATCTATAGCAATCAGCCCCAGCATTTT.